This T cell receptor (beta chain) was recovered during a study of vaccination effects on CD4 cells after COVID-19. Antigen-specific CD4+ T cells were first expanded with viral peptide pools by the ViraFEST assay and only then sequenced. At the end of about ten days of culture, CD4+ T cells were isolated. It was two doses of either the BNT162b2 or mRNA-1273 vaccine that participants received. Trimming removed 0 bases at V and 7 bases at J, with 10 bases between. Looked up from germline, CDR1 is LGHDT and CDR2 is YNNKEL (reference sequence). There are 13 residues in the CDR3. With regard to this clone: Its antigen is currently unknown.

Method: immunoSEQ multiplex PCR; TCRdb's copy keeps in-frame clones and lacks some. Counted here are roughly 27,000 clones, nearly 80% occurring once; the ten biggest clones make up about 6%. The specimen was CD4+ T cells from PBMCs cultured with SARS-CoV-2 spike peptides, collected after COVID-19 vaccination. The chain joins TRBV3-1 (or the pseudogene TRBV3-2) to TRBJ2-7, with D hard to call. The clonotype comes from a human donor who received a COVID-19 vaccine. Some clones in this sample may be carry-over from other donors' samples. CDR3 nucleotide sequence: TGTGCCAGCAGCCAAGATCCGCGATTAGAGCAGTACGTC. Protein product: CASSQDPRLEQYV.